This entry features one TCR beta chain sequence. Its cognate antigen has yet to be identified. Base-call qualities are not available, and no considerably larger clone is one nucleotide away. The CDR3 numbers 18 residues from cysteine through phenylalanine. The DNA shown is the 54-base CDR3, in frame from base 1. CDR1 and CDR2 are drawn from the germline V gene: SGHTA, FQGNSA. Relative to germline, V is 1 base shorter and J is 0 bases shorter, with 16 bases between their ends. The data were obtained in a study of blood T cells in healthy people across ages (dated by TCRdb to the mid-2010s). About the full investigation: In model experiments, template switching captured roughly one uniquely barcoded TCR beta cDNA molecule for every two T cells. The study analyzed two additional independent replicas of 1 million unique cDNA reads from the same blood draw for two donors, one aged 18 to 30 and one aged 80 or older. Age-related changes in TCR beta repertoire diversity were measured in the study by deep sequencing normalized with unique cDNA molecular identifiers. Four age groups were formed from the donors: young (average approximately 16 years), middle-aged (just under 40), aged (about 62) and long-lived (around 82). To avoid experimental bias, donors of different ages were randomly spread across the sequencing lanes. Points the paper makes about the study in general: As age increased, observed TCR beta diversity per million T cells dropped in a roughly linear way, and a significant reduction was already evident by age 40. Observed TCR beta diversity correlated strongly with the percentage of naive T cells measured by flow cytometry. The CMV infection status of donors was not known, potentially confounding age-related changes in expanded clonotypes. Compared with the aged group, more naive CD4+ T cells, fewer expanded clones and increased TCR diversity were shown by the long-lived group, suggesting age selection. Total diversity estimates from one million sequenced T cells were considered lower bounds and underestimates. Since profiling was done on bulk unsorted PBMCs, naive and antigen-experienced compartments could not be conclusively compared.

The roughly 42 donors, aged roughly 6 to 100 years, were systemically healthy Caucasian individuals from Russia. Approximately 9.3 milliliters of peripheral blood were collected from each donor into EDTA-treated Vacutainer tubes. Ficoll-Paque density-gradient centrifugation was used to isolate PBMCs, with at least 6.5 million per sample. Total RNA, at least 5 micrograms per sample, was extracted from PBMCs with Trizol reagent. For every donor, an aliquot of PBMCs went through flow cytometry to measure the percentages of naive CD45RAhigh/CD27high T cells. The library was prepared using 5' RACE. For sequencing, an Illumina HiSeq 2500 was employed. A second PCR of roughly 6 to 11 cycles was performed with a sample-barcoded 5' primer and a J-beta primer mix. Each TCR beta cDNA molecule received a unique molecular identifier from a template-switch 5' adaptor carrying 12 random nucleotides. Each sample yielded at least 2.5 million CDR3-containing paired-end reads. All of the RNA was converted into first-strand cDNA using the Mint cDNA synthesis kit, with a TRBC-specific oligonucleotide serving as the primer. After uracil-DNA glycosylase treatment, a first 18-cycle PCR used universal primers M1SS and BC2_uni_R on all cDNA. In the source study's methods: For normalization, 1 million high-quality reads were randomly selected from each sample, with every read carrying a distinct molecular identifier. Instead of being binned into consensus sequences, reads with shared molecular identifiers were discarded. MiTCR, run with a Q25 quality threshold and the strictest error-elimination algorithm, handled CDR3 identification, clonotype clustering and error correction. A nonparametric unseen species model using Euler transformation provided a lower-bound estimate of total TCR beta diversity. TCRdb itself trimmed the public reads at Q25 with fastp, ran MiXCR and retained productive beta chains. Every entry covers one CDR3 protein and lists the most common genes and DNA from its rows. TCRdb assigned the V and J calls; the authors' analysis was not used. A total of about 1.1 million distinct CDR3 sequences appear in this sample, more than 30% of them only once. The top ten hold about an eighth of the sample.

The chain joins TRBV7-2 to TRBJ1-3; a tentative D match to TRBD1 spans 6 bases. Specimen: blood. This clonotype originated in a man aged 18 to 30 in good health. The nucleotides are TGTGCCAGCAGCTTAGTTGGGGCAGGGGATAGCTCTGGAAACACCATATATTTT. Its protein is CASSLVGAGDSSGNTIYF.